The TCR beta chain described here comes from a study of cytomegalovirus exposure and HLA in healthy donors. Study-level findings and limits: Later analysis showed TCR association rates varying by HLA locus, highest for DRB1 and lowest for HLA-C. Associated with cytomegalovirus, according to the listing, were 170 or so TCR beta chains. Most subjects had HLA-A and HLA-B alleles reportedly predicted accurately by TCR beta sequences.

The germline V gene has CDR1 SGDLS and CDR2 YYNGEE. With 4 bases removed from V and 0 bases from J, the gap between germline ends came to 13 bases. This CDR3 has 15 amino acids. The donors comprised healthy bone marrow donors. PCR was performed using 60 Vbeta and 13 Jbeta primers. The assay was immunoSEQ multiplex PCR, and TCRdb's table has in-frame clones only and misses some. The sample gives roughly 97,000 clones, approximately 76% of which show up once; 5% to 6% is in the top ten. A word on this clone: No antigen is known for it.

The V call is TRBV9, the J call TRBJ1-1, with no clear D. This TCR was recovered from a woman between 18 and 30 years old in good health and CMV-seropositive. Sequencing was carried out using PBMCs. CDR3 sequence (DNA): TGTGCCAGCAGCCCCGAGACATCGCTGAACACTGAAGCTTTCTTT. This codes for CASSPETSLNTEAFF.